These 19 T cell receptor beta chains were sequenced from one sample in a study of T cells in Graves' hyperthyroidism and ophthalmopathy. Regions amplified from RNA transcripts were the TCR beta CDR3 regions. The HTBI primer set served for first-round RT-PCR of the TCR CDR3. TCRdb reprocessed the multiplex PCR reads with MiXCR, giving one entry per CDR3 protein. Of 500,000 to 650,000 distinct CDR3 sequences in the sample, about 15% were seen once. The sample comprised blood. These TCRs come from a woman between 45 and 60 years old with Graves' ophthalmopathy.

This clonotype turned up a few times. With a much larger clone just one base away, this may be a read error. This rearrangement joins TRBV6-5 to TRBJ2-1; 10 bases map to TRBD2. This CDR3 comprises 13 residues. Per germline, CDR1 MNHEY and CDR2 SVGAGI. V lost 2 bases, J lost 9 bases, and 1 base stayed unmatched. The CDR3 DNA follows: TGTGCCAGCAGTTACAAGCGGGGGGGTGAGCAGTTCTTC. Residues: CASSYKRGGEQFF.

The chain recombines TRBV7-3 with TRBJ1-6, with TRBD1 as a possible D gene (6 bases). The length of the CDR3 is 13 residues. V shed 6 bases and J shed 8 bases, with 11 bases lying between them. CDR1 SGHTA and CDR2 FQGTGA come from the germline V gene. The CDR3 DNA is TGTGCCAGCAGTCGGGACACTTATTCACCCCTCCACTTT. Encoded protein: CASSRDTYSPLHF.

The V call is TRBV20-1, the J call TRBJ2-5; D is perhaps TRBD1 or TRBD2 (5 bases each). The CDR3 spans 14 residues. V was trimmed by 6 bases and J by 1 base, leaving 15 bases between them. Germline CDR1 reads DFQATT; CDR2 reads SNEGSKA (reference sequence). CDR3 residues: CSARREWIQETQYF. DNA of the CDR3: TGCAGTGCCCGCAGGGAGTGGATCCAAGAGACCCAGTACTTC.

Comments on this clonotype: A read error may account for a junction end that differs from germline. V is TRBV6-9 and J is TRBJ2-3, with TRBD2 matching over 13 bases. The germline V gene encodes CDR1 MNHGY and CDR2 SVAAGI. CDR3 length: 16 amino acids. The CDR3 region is CASSSGLAGPADTRYF. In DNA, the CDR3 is TGTGCCAGCAGTTCGGGACTAGCGGGACCAGCAGATACGCGGTATTTT.

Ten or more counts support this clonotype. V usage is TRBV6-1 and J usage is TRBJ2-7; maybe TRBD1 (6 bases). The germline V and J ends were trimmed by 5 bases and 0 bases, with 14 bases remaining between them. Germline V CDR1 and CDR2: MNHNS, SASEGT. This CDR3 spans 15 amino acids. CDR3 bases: TGTGCCAGCAGTTCTCTGACAGGTCCCTCCTACGAGCAGTACTTC. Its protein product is CASSSLTGPSYEQYF.

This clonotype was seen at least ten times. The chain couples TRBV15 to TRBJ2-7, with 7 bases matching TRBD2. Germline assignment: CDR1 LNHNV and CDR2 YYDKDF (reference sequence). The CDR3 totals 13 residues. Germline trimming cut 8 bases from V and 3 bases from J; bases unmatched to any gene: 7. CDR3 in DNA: TGTGCCACCGGGGCGGGAGTAAGCTACGAGCAGTACTTC. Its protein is CATGAGVSYEQYF. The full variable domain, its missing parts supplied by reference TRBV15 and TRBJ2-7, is DAMVIQNPRYQVTQFGKPVTLSCSQTLNHNVMYWYQQKSSQAPKLLFHYYDKDFNNEADTPDNFQSRRPNTSFCFLDIRSPGLGDTAMYLCATGAGVSYEQYFGPGTRLTVT.

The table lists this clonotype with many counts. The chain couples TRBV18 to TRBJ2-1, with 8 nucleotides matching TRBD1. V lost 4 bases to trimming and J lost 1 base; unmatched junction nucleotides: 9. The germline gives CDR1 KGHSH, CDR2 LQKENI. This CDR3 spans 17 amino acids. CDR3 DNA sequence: TGTGCCAGCTCACAGCCATCCCGGGACAGGTCCTACAATGAGCAGTTCTTC. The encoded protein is CASSQPSRDRSYNEQFF.

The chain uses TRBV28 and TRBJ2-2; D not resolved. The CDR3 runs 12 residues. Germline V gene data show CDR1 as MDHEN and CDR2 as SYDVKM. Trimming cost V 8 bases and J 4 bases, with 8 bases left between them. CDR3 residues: CASYRSTGELFF. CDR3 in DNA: TGTGCCAGCTATCGGTCCACCGGGGAGCTGTTTTTT.

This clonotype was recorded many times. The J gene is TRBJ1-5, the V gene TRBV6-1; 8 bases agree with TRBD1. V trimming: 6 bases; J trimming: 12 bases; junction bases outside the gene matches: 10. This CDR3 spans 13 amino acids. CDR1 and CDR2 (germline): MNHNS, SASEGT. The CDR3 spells CASRRTTGVVQHF. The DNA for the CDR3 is TGTGCCAGCAGGCGAACGACAGGGGTGGTCCAGCATTTT.

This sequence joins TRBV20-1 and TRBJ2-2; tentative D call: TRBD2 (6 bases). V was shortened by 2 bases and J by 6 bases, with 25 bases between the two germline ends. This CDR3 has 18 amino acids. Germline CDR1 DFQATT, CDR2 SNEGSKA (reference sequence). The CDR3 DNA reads TGCAGTGCTAGATCGGAGCGGGCGCGGTCCCCCCTGGCCGGGGAGCTGTTTTTT. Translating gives CSARSERARSPLAGELFF.

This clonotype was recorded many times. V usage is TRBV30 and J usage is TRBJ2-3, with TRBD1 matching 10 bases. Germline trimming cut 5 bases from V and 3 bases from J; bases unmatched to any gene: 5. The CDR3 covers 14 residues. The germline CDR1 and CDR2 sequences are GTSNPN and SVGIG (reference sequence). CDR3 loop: CAWGTGAVTDTQYF. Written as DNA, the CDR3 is TGTGCCTGGGGGACAGGGGCGGTGACAGATACGCAGTATTTT.

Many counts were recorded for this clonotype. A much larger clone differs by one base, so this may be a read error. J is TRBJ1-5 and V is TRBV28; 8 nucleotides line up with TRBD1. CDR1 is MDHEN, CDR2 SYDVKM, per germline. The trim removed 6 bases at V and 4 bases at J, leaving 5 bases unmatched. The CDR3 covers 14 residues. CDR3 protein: CASSPGQVNQPQHF. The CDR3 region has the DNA TGTGCCAGCAGCCCGGGACAGGTAAATCAGCCCCAGCATTTT.

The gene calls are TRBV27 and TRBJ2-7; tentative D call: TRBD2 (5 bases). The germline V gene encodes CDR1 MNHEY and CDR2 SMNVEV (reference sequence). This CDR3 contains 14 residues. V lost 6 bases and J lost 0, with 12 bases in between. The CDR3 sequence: CASRGRRYSYEQYF. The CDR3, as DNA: TGTGCCAGCAGGGGCCGGAGGTACTCCTACGAGCAGTACTTC.

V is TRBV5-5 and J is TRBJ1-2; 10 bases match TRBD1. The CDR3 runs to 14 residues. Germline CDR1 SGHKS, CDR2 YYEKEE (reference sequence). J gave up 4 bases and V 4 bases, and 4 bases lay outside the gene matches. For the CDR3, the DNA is TGTGCCAGCAGCCCTGACAGGGGGCTCTATGGCTACACCTTC. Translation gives CASSPDRGLYGYTF.

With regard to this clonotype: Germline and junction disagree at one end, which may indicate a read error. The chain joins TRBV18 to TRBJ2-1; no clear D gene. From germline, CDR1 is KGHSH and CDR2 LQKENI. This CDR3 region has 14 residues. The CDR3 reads CANSSLDGGPEQFF. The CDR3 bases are TGTGCCAACTCATCCCTAGACGGCGGCCCTGAGCAGTTCTTC.

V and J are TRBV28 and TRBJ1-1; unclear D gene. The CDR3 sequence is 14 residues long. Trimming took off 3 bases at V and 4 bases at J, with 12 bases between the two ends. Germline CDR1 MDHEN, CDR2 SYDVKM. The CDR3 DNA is TGTGCCAGCAGTTTCAGTGTGCGGGGCACTGAAGCTTTCTTT. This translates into CASSFSVRGTEAFF.

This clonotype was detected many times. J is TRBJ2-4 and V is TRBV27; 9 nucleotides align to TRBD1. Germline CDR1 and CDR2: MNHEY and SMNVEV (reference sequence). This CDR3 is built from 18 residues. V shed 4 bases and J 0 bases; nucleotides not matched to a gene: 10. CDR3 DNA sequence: TGTGCCAGCAGTTCCGGACAGGGGAGGATTGTAGCCAAAAACATTCAGTACTTC. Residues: CASSSGQGRIVAKNIQYF.

CDR3 loop: CASRPQQGKNGAGELFF. CDR3 nucleotide sequence: TGTGCCAGCAGACCCCAACAGGGTAAAAACGGCGCCGGGGAGCTGTTTTTT. This chain joins TRBV6-2 or TRBV6-3 and TRBJ2-2; perhaps TRBD1 as D (6 bases). Germline lookup yields CDR1 MNHEY and CDR2 SVGEGT. CDR3 size: 17 residues. V shed 6 bases and J shed 6 bases, with 23 bases lying between them.

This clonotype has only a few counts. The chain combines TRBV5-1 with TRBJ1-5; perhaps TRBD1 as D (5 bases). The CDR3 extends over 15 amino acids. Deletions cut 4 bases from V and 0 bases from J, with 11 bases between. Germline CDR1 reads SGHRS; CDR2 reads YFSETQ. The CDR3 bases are TGCGCCAGCAGCCCCGGGACGTATAGCAATCAGCCCCAGCATTTT. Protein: CASSPGTYSNQPQHF.